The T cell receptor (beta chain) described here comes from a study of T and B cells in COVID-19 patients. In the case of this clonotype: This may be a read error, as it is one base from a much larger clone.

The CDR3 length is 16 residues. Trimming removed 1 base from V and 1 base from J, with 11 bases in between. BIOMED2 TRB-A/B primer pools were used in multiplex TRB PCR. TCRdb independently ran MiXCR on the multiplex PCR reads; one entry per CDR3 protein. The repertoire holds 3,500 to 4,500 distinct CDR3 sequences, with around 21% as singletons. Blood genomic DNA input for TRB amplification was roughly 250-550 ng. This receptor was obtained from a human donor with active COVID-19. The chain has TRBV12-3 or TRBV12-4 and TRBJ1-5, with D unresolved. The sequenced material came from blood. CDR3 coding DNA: TGTGCCAGCAGTTTAGGGATAGCTTGGAGCAATCAGCCCCAGCATTTT. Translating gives CASSLGIAWSNQPQHF.